The 17 T cell receptor beta chains reported below all come from one sample, sequenced in a study of blood T cell repertoires in COVID-19. The data were produced by immunoSEQ multiplex PCR, yet TCRdb's version contains in-frame clones alone and is incomplete. The sample includes more than 80,000 clones, more than 75% of them seen just once. Specimen: peripheral blood. The receptors shown here come from a man in his forties with acute or convalescent COVID-19.

The rearrangement joins TRBV6-5 to TRBJ1-3; 9 bases are shared with TRBD1. Germline V gene sequence: CDR1 MNHEY, CDR2 SVGAGI. The CDR3 spans 15 residues. V was pared by 8 bases and J by 4 bases, with 9 bases of the junction left unmatched. DNA of the CDR3: TGTGCCAGCTTAAAACCGGGGACAGGGGGAAACACCATATATTTT. As protein: CASLKPGTGGNTIYF.

The chain has TRBV19 and TRBJ1-5; a possible D gene is TRBD1 (5 bases). V shed 1 base and J shed 4 bases, with 11 bases lying between them. CDR3 length: 15 residues. Per the germline V gene, CDR1 is LNHDA and CDR2 is SQIVND (reference sequence). CDR3 sequence (DNA): TGTGCCAGTAGTATAGGGGGGGTAGGGAATCAGCCCCAGCATTTT. Protein sequence: CASSIGGVGNQPQHF.

V is TRBV4-2 and J is TRBJ2-1; 10 positions agree with TRBD2. V lost 6 bases, J lost 6 bases, and 17 bases stayed unmatched. Germline V CDR1 and CDR2: LGHNA, YNFKEQ. CDR3 length: 18 residues. The CDR3 DNA sequence: TGTGCCAGCAGTAAAGGTGGGTTAGAGCGGGGGGGCCTCAATGAGCAGTTCTTC. Its protein is CASSKGGLERGGLNEQFF.

The chain joins TRBV5-5 to TRBJ1-5, with a possible D match to TRBD1 (6 bases). V lost 2 bases, J lost 6 bases, and 15 bases lay in between. The CDR3 loop spans 15 amino acids. CDR1 and CDR2 (germline): SGHKS, YYEKEE (reference sequence). The CDR3 coding sequence is TGTGCCAGCAGCTTAGACGGGGGGGCGGGTCAGCCCCAGCATTTT. It specifies CASSLDGGAGQPQHF. The complete variable domain, with remaining parts taken from reference TRBV5-5 and TRBJ1-5, reads DAGVTQSPTHLIKTRGQQVTLRCSPISGHKSVSWYQQVLGQGPQFIFQYYEKEERGRGNFPDRFSARQFPNYSSELNVNALLLGDSALYLCASSLDGGAGQPQHFGDGTRLSIL.

The chain links TRBV6-2 or TRBV6-3 to TRBJ1-4; 8 nucleotides agree with TRBD1. The CDR3 is made up of 16 amino acids. With 4 bases clipped from V and 6 bases from J, the junction kept 10 bases outside the gene matches. Germline V gene lookup returns CDR1 MNHEY and CDR2 SVGEGT. The CDR3 sequence: CASSSPRQGFYEKLFF. In DNA, the CDR3 is TGTGCCAGCAGTTCCCCCCGACAGGGGTTTTATGAAAAACTGTTTTTT.

This clone is a singleton in its sample. The chain recombines TRBV7-2 with TRBJ2-2; 11 bases agree with TRBD2. Germline V CDR1 and CDR2: SGHTA, FQGNSA. CDR3 size: 18 residues. Trimming took 1 base from V and 4 from J; bases not matched to a gene: 8. CDR3 in amino acids: CASSLGPSGGPGTGELFF. CDR3 in DNA: TGTGCCAGCAGCTTAGGGCCTAGCGGGGGGCCGGGCACCGGGGAGCTGTTTTTT.

This sequence joins TRBV4-3 and TRBJ2-5; 11 nucleotides agree with TRBD2. Trimming cost V 0 bases and J 0 bases; bases outside gene matches: 6. Germline V lookup: CDR1 LGHNA, CDR2 YSLEER. The CDR3 consists of 18 residues. The DNA for the CDR3 is TGCGCCAGCAGCCAAGATCTAGCGGGGGGCGGGTACCAAGAGACCCAGTACTTC. This sequence encodes CASSQDLAGGGYQETQYF.

The J gene is TRBJ2-7, the V gene TRBV11-2; tentatively, D is TRBD1 (6 bases). Germline V CDR1 and CDR2: SGHAT, FQNNGV. CDR3 length: 12 amino acids. V was clipped by 4 bases and J by 3 bases, with 7 bases between them. CDR3 nucleotides: TGTGCCAGCAGCTCGGACAGCTACGAGCAGTACTTC. Protein sequence: CASSSDSYEQYF.

This chain joins TRBV6-6 and TRBJ2-1; 8 nucleotides agree with TRBD1. The CDR3 spans 16 residues. V shed 0 bases, J shed 9 bases, and the junction held 10 bases outside the gene matches. In germline, CDR1 is MNHNY, CDR2 SVGAGI (reference sequence). The CDR3 bases are TGTGCCAGCAGTTACTCGCAGACAGGGGTTTACGGTGAGCAGTTCTTC. Translation: CASSYSQTGVYGEQFF.

This clone was seen only once. This chain joins TRBV6-2 or TRBV6-3 and TRBJ2-1, with a weak D call TRBD1 (6 bases). CDR1 is MNHEY, CDR2 SVGEGT, per germline. Trimming left V 2 bases short and J 0 bases short, with 11 bases between. This CDR3 region has 16 residues. The CDR3 sequence: CASSYNQDSSYNEQFF. In DNA form, the CDR3 reads TGTGCCAGCAGTTACAACCAGGACAGCTCCTACAATGAGCAGTTCTTC.

This clone came up once. The chain combines TRBV7-2 with TRBJ2-1, with 13 bases matching TRBD2. Germline lookup yields CDR1 SGHTA and CDR2 FQGNSA. The CDR3 is made up of 18 amino acids. V dropped 3 bases and J dropped 1; count of bases not matched to a gene: 6. CDR3 region: CASSFTSGGARSYNEQFF. For the CDR3, the DNA is TGTGCCAGCAGCTTTACTAGCGGGGGGGCGAGGTCCTACAATGAGCAGTTCTTC.

This clone was counted a single time. The CDR3 reads CASSDSKGFYEQYF. CDR3 DNA: TGTGCCAGCAGTGACTCTAAGGGGTTCTACGAGCAGTACTTC. The chain combines TRBV25-1 with TRBJ2-7, with D tentatively TRBD1 (5 bases). Trimming took 3 bases from V and 3 from J, leaving 12 bases between them. CDR1 and CDR2 (germline): MGHDK, SYGVNS. CDR3 length equals 14 residues.

This chain's CDR3 is CASSYYRDTEAFF. The DNA for the CDR3 is TGTGCCAGCAGTTATTACAGAGACACTGAAGCTTTCTTT. The chain couples TRBV6-5 to TRBJ1-1; D uncertain. The CDR3 consists of 13 residues. V shed 3 bases and J shed 3 bases, with 8 bases lying between them. The germline CDR1 and CDR2 sequences are MNHEY and SVGAGI.

This clone was observed a few times. The rearrangement joins TRBV19 to TRBJ2-5, with a possible D match to TRBD1 (5 bases). The germline CDR1 and CDR2 sequences are LNHDA and SQIVND (reference sequence). V gave up 10 bases and J gave up 5 bases, with 17 bases separating them. The CDR3 sequence is 13 residues long. The DNA for the CDR3 is TGTGCCACCAACTGGGGCATCGGGGAGACCCAGTACTTC. This encodes CATNWGIGETQYF.

This clone was seen only a few times. J is TRBJ1-3 and V is TRBV9, with a weak D call TRBD1 (6 bases). The CDR3 is 15 amino acids. The V end was cut by 4 bases, the J end by 0 bases, with 11 bases between. Germline loops: CDR1 SGDLS, CDR2 YYNGEE. CDR3 DNA sequence: TGTGCCAGCAGCTCCGGACAGCTCTCTGGAAACACCATATATTTT. Amino acids: CASSSGQLSGNTIYF.

The chain links TRBV7-2 to TRBJ1-2, with D possibly matching TRBD1 (5 bases). V was cut by 2 bases and J by 8 bases, with 9 bases left in between. Per the germline V gene, CDR1 is SGHTA and CDR2 is FQGNSA. The CDR3 has 12 residues. Written as DNA, the CDR3 is TGTGCCAGCAGCTTACAGGGAGGCGGCTACACCTTC. Translated, it gives CASSLQGGGYTF. The full variable domain, completed using reference TRBV7-2 and TRBJ1-2, is GAGVSQSPSNKVTEKGKDVELRCDPISGHTALYWYRQSLGQGLEFLIYFQGNSAPDKSGLPSDRFSAERTGGSVSTLTIQRTQQEDSAVYLCASSLQGGGYTFGSGTRLTVV.

The chain has TRBV3-1 (or the pseudogene TRBV3-2) and TRBJ1-1; D ambiguous. The CDR3 is 16 residues long. Trimming removed 0 bases from V and 7 bases from J, with 18 bases in between. Germline CDR1 reads LGHDT; CDR2 reads YNNKEL (reference sequence). The CDR3 DNA follows: TGTGCCAGCAGCCAAGAGCGTATGGCAGGAGGGAATGAAGCTTTCTTT. It translates to CASSQERMAGGNEAFF.